A selection of T cell receptor beta chains follows, all from one sample in a study of cytomegalovirus exposure and HLA in healthy donors. Here immunoSEQ multiplex PCR was the method, and the copy in TCRdb shows in-frame clones only, minus some. The table has around 62,000 clones, 78% seen once. Material: PBMCs. Every receptor here comes from a man aged 35 to 55 in good health and CMV-seronegative. CDR3s include the opening cysteine and the closing phenylalanine or tryptophan. A D gene is named only where the DNA matches it firmly. Clone size is not always given. Where it is, it says once, few, many or a class for expanded clones.

J: TRBJ2-7; D: -; V: TRBV7-9; size: once; DNA: TGTTCCAGCAGCCGAGGGGGGGGACTCCCCACTACGGGCGAGCAGTACTTC; CDR3: CSSSRGGGLPTTGEQYF
J: TRBJ1-4; D: -; V: TRBV27; size: -; DNA: TGTGCCAGCAAGAAGAACCGAGGAGAAAAACTGTTTTTT; CDR3: CASKKNRGEKLFF
J: TRBJ1-2; D: -; V: TRBV5-5; size: -; DNA: TGTGCCAGCAGCGCAATTGGAGGGAGTGCAACCAATGGCTACACCTTC; CDR3: CASSAIGGSATNGYTF
J: TRBJ1-1; D: TRBD1; V: TRBV2; size: few; DNA: TGTGCCAGCAGTTGGGACAGTCCAATGAACACTGAAGCTTTCTTT; CDR3: CASSWDSPMNTEAFF
J: TRBJ1-2; D: -; V: TRBV7-9; size: -; DNA: TGTGCCAGCAGCTTAGATCCAGGCCCAAACTATGGCTACACCTTC; CDR3: CASSLDPGPNYGYTF
J: TRBJ1-1; D: -; V: TRBV11-2; size: -; DNA: TGTGCCAGCAGCTTAGATCGGGTCACTGAAGCTTTCTTT; CDR3: CASSLDRVTEAFF
J: TRBJ2-4; D: TRBD1; V: TRBV28; size: -; DNA: TGTGCCAGCAGAGACGGGACAGTAGCCAAAAACATTCAGTACTTC; CDR3: CASRDGTVAKNIQYF
J: TRBJ1-5; D: -; V: TRBV6-1; size: -; DNA: TGTGCCAGCGGACAGCCAGGCAATCAGCCCCAGCATTTT; CDR3: CASGQPGNQPQHF
J: TRBJ1-2; D: TRBD1; V: TRBV11-2; size: -; DNA: TGTGCCAGCAGCTTGGGGACAGTTTATGGCTACACCTTC; CDR3: CASSLGTVYGYTF
J: TRBJ2-6; D: TRBD1; V: TRBV5-1; size: -; DNA: TGCGCCAGCAGCTTTCAGGGGGCGTCTGGGGCCAACGTCCTGACTTTC; CDR3: CASSFQGASGANVLTF
J: TRBJ2-1; D: -; V: TRBV5-1; size: -; DNA: TGCGCCAGCAGCTTGGATGGGGGCTCAGGGGCGTCAAATGAGCAGTTCTTC; CDR3: CASSLDGGSGASNEQFF
J: TRBJ2-3; D: TRBD1; V: TRBV7-2; size: -; DNA: TGTGCCAGCAGCTTATCAACGGGACAGATCACAGATACGCAGTATTTT; CDR3: CASSLSTGQITDTQYF